Below, one TCR beta chain is given with its context. Its cognate antigen is unknown. This may arise from a read error, as a much more abundant clone is one base away. These data come from a study of regulatory T cells in long-lasting Graves disease. In the study overall: Persistent cases were those of Graves' disease that involved over 5 years of antithyroid drugs with positive TSH receptor antibodies.

Trimming removed 2 bases from V and 1 base from J, with 9 bases in between. CDR1 MNHEY and CDR2 SVGEGT come from the germline V gene. The CDR3 spans 14 residues. Findings and caveats of the study: Limited samples may have lowered accuracy.

The authors built TCR beta libraries using iRepertoire HTBI primers and Arm-PCR of CDR3 regions. TCRdb reprocessed the multiplex PCR reads with MiXCR, giving one entry per CDR3 protein. In the table there are a few hundred thousand distinct CDR3 sequences, less than 30% of which are singletons. The time point denotes: persistent/refractory GD, antithyroid drugs over 5 years with positive TRAb. The TCR library used RNA extracted from PBMCs. The chain is built from TRBV6-2 or TRBV6-3 and TRBJ2-7, with D perhaps matching TRBD1 (6 bases). The receptor's source is a woman aged 40 to 49 with Graves disease. This specimen consisted of peripheral blood mononuclear cells (PBMCs), obtained when the disease was refractory, from a patient treated with antithyroid drugs. In nucleotides, the CDR3 is TGTGCCAGCAGTTACAACAGGGTTTCCTACGAGCAGTACTTC. Its translation is CASSYNRVSYEQYF.